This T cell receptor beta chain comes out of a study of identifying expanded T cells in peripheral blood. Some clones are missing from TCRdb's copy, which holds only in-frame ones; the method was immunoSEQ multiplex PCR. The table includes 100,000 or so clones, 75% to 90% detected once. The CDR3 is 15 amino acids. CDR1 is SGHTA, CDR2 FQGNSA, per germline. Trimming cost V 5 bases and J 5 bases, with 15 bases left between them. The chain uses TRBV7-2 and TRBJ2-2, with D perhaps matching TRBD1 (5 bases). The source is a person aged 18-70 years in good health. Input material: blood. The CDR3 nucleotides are TGTGCCAGCAGCATTAGGGGATCTTCAACCGGGGAGCTGTTTTTT. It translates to CASSIRGSSTGELFF.